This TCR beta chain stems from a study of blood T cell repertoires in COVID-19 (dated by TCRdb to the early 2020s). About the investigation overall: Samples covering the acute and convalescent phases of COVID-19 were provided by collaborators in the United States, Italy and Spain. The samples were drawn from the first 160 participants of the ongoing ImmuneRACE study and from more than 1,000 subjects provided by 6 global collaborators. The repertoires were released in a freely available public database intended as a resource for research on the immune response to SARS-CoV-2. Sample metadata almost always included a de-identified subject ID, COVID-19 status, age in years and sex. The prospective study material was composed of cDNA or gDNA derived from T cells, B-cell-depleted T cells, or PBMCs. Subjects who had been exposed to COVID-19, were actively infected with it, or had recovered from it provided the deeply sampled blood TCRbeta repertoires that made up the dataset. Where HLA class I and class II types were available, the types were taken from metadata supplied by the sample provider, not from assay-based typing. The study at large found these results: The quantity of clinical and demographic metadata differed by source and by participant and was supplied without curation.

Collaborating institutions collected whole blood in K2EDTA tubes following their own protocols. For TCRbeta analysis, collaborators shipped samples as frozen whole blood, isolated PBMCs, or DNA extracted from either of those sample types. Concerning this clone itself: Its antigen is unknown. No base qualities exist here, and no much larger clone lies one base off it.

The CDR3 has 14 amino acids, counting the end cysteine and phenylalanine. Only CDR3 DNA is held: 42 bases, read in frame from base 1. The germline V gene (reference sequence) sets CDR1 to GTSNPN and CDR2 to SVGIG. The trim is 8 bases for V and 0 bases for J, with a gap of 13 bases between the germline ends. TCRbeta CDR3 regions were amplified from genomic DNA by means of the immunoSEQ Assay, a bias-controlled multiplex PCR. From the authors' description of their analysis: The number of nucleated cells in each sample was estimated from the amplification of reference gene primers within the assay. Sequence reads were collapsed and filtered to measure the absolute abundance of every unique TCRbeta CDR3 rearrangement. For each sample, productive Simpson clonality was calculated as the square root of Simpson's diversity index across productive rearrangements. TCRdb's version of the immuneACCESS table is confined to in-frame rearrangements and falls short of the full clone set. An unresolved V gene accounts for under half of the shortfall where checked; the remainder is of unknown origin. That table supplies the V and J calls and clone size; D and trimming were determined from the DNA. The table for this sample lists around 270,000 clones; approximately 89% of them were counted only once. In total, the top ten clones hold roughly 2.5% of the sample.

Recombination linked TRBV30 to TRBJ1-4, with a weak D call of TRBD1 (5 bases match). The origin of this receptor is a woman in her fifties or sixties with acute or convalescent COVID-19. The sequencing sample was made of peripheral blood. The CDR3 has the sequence CATEGQATNEKLFF. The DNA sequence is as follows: TGTGCCACGGAGGGGCAAGCAACTAATGAAAAACTGTTTTTT.